Given below is one TCR beta chain in context. Antigen: not known. PCR employed 60 Vbeta and 13 Jbeta primers. The method was immunoSEQ multiplex PCR; TCRdb's version includes in-frame clones alone and lacks a portion of them. The repertoire holds 120,000 or so clones, with 83% as singletons. The germline V gene has CDR1 SEHNR and CDR2 FQNEAQ (reference sequence). This CDR3 is built from 15 residues. V was pared by 0 bases and J by 3 bases, with 11 bases between. The entry originates in a study of cytomegalovirus exposure and HLA in healthy donors. Whole-study context: Among the approximately 400 genotyped donors, 70% to 85% were placed in the Caucasian-associated ancestry cluster. Study outcomes and limitations: Listed as cytomegalovirus-associated were 150 or so TCR beta chains. Apparent HLA restriction characterized most CMV-associated TCR beta chains in a later analysis.

This receptor was taken from a woman aged 40 to 50 in good health and CMV-seropositive. Sequencing was carried out using PBMCs. The rearrangement uses TRBV7-9 and TRBJ1-1, with a possible D match to TRBD1 (6 bases). CDR3 amino acids: CASSLARPGDTEAFF. The CDR3 DNA reads TGTGCCAGCAGCTTAGCACGACCAGGGGACACTGAAGCTTTCTTT.